The rows below give T cell receptor beta chains drawn from one sample of a study of blood T cell repertoires in COVID-19. Measured with immunoSEQ multiplex PCR; TCRdb has only the in-frame clones, and not every one. The sample has about 210,000 clones; roughly 86% are singletons. The specimen was peripheral blood. These receptor sequences come from a woman in her forties or fifties with active or convalescent COVID-19. CDR3s include the opening cysteine and the closing phenylalanine or tryptophan. Each record gives: J gene, clone size, V gene, D gene, CDR3 DNA, CDR3 protein. D genes are given only for firm matches. Expanded clones are given a class, and other clones once, few, many or no size at all.

>TRBJ1-5|.|TRBV19|TRBD1
TGTGCCAGTAGTGGCCACGGACAGGGGGAAATCAATCAGCCCCAGCATTTT
CASSGHGQGEINQPQHF
>TRBJ1-2|.|TRBV9|TRBD1
TGTGCCAGCAGCTCGACAGGGGGTGGTGGCTACACCTTC
CASSSTGGGGYTF
>TRBJ2-3|.|TRBV7-7|TRBD2
TGTGCCAGCAGCGCCGGACTAGCGGGGGGGCGAGATACGCAGTATTTT
CASSAGLAGGRDTQYF
>TRBJ1-6|few|TRBV11-2|.
TGTGCCAGCAGAGCCAGTGGCGCATACGGGAATTCACCCCTCCACTTT
CASRASGAYGNSPLHF
>TRBJ2-5|.|TRBV11-3|TRBD1
TGTGCCAGCAGCTTAAGGGGGCTAGGGGAGACCCAGTACTTC
CASSLRGLGETQYF
>TRBJ1-5|.|TRBV5-1|.
TGCGCCAGCAGCTTGGATAGTAGCAATCAGCCCCAGCATTTT
CASSLDSSNQPQHF
>TRBJ1-4|.|TRBV5-1|.
TGCGCCAGCAGCTTGTTAGGGAGTAATGAAAAACTGTTTTTT
CASSLLGSNEKLFF
>TRBJ2-1|.|TRBV11-2|TRBD2
TGTGCCAGCTACTGGACTAGCGGGGGGAGGGATGAGCAGTTCTTC
CASYWTSGGRDEQFF
>TRBJ2-1|.|TRBV4-1|TRBD2
TGCGCCAGCAGCCCATACCGTAGGAGTAGCGGGGGCAATGAGCAGTTCTTC
CASSPYRRSSGGNEQFF
>TRBJ2-5|.|TRBV5-1|.
TGCGCCAGCAGCCCCACAGGGTTCGAGACCCAGTACTTC
CASSPTGFETQYF
>TRBJ1-1|.|TRBV9|.
TGTGCCAGCAGCCTTAGCGGGGGGCAGGACACTGAAGCTTTCTTT
CASSLSGGQDTEAFF
>TRBJ1-5|.|TRBV5-6|TRBD1
TGTGCCAGCAGCTTTTGGGGACAGGGATTAAATCAGCCCCAGCATTTT
CASSFWGQGLNQPQHF
>TRBJ1-2|.|TRBV5-4|TRBD1
TGTGCCAGCAGTTTCCCGAGGACAGGGAACTATGGCTACACCTTC
CASSFPRTGNYGYTF
>TRBJ2-7|.|TRBV2|TRBD1
TGTGCCAGCAGTGAGGGCAGGGGGCGCAACGAGCAGTACTTC
CASSEGRGRNEQYF
>TRBJ1-5|.|TRBV6-5|.
TGTGCCAGCAGTTACCGAACAGGTGATCAGCCCCAGCATTTT
CASSYRTGDQPQHF
>TRBJ2-7|.|TRBV6-2/TRBV6-3|TRBD2
TGTGCCAGCAGTTACTCCCTAGCGGGGCCCTACGAGCAGTACTTC
CASSYSLAGPYEQYF
>TRBJ1-4|few|TRBV7-9|.
TGTGCCAGCAGCTTAACTGGACAGCTAACTAATGAAAAACTGTTTTTT
CASSLTGQLTNEKLFF
>TRBJ2-2|.|TRBV24-1|TRBD2
TGTGCCGCTGGCCCATTGGGGATAGCGGGGAACACCGGGGAGCTGTTTTTT
CAAGPLGIAGNTGELFF
>TRBJ2-5|many|TRBV7-9|TRBD1
TGTGCCAGCAGCTCACCGGGACAGGAGATGGAGACCCAGTACTTC
CASSSPGQEMETQYF
>TRBJ2-1|.|TRBV7-9|TRBD2
TGTGCCAGCACCCCCGGACTAGCGGCCCCCCTGTTCTTC
CASTPGLAAPLFF
>TRBJ1-6|.|TRBV7-8|.
TGTGCCAGCAGCTTAAGGGTCCAGGGGAGTAATAATTCACCCCTCCACTTT
CASSLRVQGSNNSPLHF
>TRBJ2-1|.|TRBV5-1|.
TGCGCCAGCAGCCCGGCACAGCCTAACAATGAGCAGTTCTTC
CASSPAQPNNEQFF
>TRBJ1-2|.|TRBV6-4|.
TGTGCCAGCAGTGCCACCGGACAGACTAACTATGGCTACACCTTC
CASSATGQTNYGYTF
>TRBJ2-1|.|TRBV3-1/TRBV3-2|TRBD2
TGTGCCAGCAGCCACCGATCCGGGCCCGGGGGGGCCAATGAGCAGTTCTTC
CASSHRSGPGGANEQFF
>TRBJ2-1|.|TRBV5-6|TRBD2
TGTGCCAGCAGCTTGGTCCTAGCGGGGTACAATGAGCAGTTCTTC
CASSLVLAGYNEQFF
>TRBJ1-1|.|TRBV12-3/TRBV12-4|.
TGTGCCAGCAGTTTAGCAGCAGGCGCTGAAGCTTTCTTT
CASSLAAGAEAFF
>TRBJ2-3|once|TRBV5-6|.
TGTGCCAGCAGCTATTTATTGACAGCTAGCACAGATACGCAGTATTTT
CASSYLLTASTDTQYF
>TRBJ1-3|few|TRBV25-1|.
TGTGCCAGCAGTGAATGGGAGGGAACGGGGTCTGGAAACACCATATATTTT
CASSEWEGTGSGNTIYF
>TRBJ1-5|.|TRBV6-5|.
TGTGCCACTACAGGGTCTGGAGGCAATCAGCCCCAGCATTTT
CATTGSGGNQPQHF
>TRBJ2-7|.|TRBV18|.
TGTGCCAGCTCAGCAGGGTTGGACAGTTACTCCTACGAGCAGTACTTC
CASSAGLDSYSYEQYF
>TRBJ1-5|few|TRBV11-2|.
TGTGCCAGCAGCCCATTCTCTACCGGGCCCCAGCATTTT
CASSPFSTGPQHF
>TRBJ1-1|.|TRBV29-1|.
TGCAGCGTTGAAGATACAGGGTACACTGAAGCTTTCTTT
CSVEDTGYTEAFF
>TRBJ2-2|.|TRBV6-5|TRBD1
TGTGCCAGCAGCCCCGGGACAGGGGTGACCGGGGAGCTGTTTTTT
CASSPGTGVTGELFF
>TRBJ1-2|.|TRBV29-1|.
TGCAGCGTTGGGATAGCGCAAAACTATGGCTACACCTTC
CSVGIAQNYGYTF
>TRBJ1-3|.|TRBV9|TRBD1
TGTGCCAGCAGCGCCTCCGGGACAGCGAGCTCTGGAAACACCATATATTTT
CASSASGTASSGNTIYF
>TRBJ2-1|.|TRBV5-1|.
TGCGCCAGCAGCTTGGAGGACAGTACCTACAATGAGCAGTTCTTC
CASSLEDSTYNEQFF
>TRBJ2-2|.|TRBV7-9|.
TGTGCCAGCAGTCCGAGGGTCGGGGAGCTGTTTTTT
CASSPRVGELFF
>TRBJ1-4|.|TRBV11-2|.
TGTGCCAGCAGCCCGGGGGGTCACCCTAATGAAAAACTGTTTTTT
CASSPGGHPNEKLFF
>TRBJ1-3|.|TRBV9|TRBD1
TGTGCCAGCAGCCAAACCCCCGGGACAGGCGGGTCTGGAAACACCATATATTTT
CASSQTPGTGGSGNTIYF
>TRBJ1-1|.|TRBV3-1/TRBV3-2|.
TGTGCCAGCAGCCACCACCGGGACATCACTGAAGCTTTCTTT
CASSHHRDITEAFF
>TRBJ2-3|.|TRBV29-1|.
TGCAGCGTTTCCGGGACTCCTGGAACTAGCACAGATACGCAGTATTTT
CSVSGTPGTSTDTQYF
>TRBJ1-2|once|TRBV6-5|TRBD1
TGTGCCAGCAGCCGGGACAGGGTTCAGGAGGGCTACACCTTC
CASSRDRVQEGYTF
>TRBJ1-5|.|TRBV4-1|.
TGCGCCAGCAGCCCGAGGGACTCCCAGGGACATCAGCCCCAGCATTTT
CASSPRDSQGHQPQHF
>TRBJ2-5|.|TRBV20-1|.
TGCAGTGCTAGTCAGGGGGAGACCCAGTACTTC
CSASQGETQYF
>TRBJ1-3|.|TRBV5-1|TRBD1
TGCGCCAGCAGCCCCGGACAGGTGAACTCTGGAAACACCATATATTTT
CASSPGQVNSGNTIYF